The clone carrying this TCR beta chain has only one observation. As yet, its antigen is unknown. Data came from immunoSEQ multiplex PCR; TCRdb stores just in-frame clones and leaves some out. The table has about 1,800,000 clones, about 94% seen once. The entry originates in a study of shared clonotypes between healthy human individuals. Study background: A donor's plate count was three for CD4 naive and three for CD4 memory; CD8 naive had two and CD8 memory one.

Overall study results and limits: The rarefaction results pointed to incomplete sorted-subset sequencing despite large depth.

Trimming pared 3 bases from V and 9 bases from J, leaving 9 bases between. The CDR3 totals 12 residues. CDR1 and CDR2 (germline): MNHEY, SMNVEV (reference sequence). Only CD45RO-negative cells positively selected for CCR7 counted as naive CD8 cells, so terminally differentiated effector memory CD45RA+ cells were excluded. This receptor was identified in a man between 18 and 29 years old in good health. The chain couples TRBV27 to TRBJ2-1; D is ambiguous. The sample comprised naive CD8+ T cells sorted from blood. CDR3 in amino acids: CASSFGGSEQFF. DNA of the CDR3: TGTGCCAGCAGTTTTGGTGGTTCTGAGCAGTTCTTC.